A selection of T cell receptor beta chains follows, all from one sample in a study of T cell responses to AZD1222 COVID-19 vaccine. TCRdb's table, derived via immunoSEQ multiplex PCR, lists solely in-frame clones and lacks some. Of 100,000 or so clones listed, approximately 87% are singletons. Material: peripheral blood, obtained on day 0 of AZD1222 vaccination. Every receptor here comes from an adult in good health. Each CDR3 is given with its conserved first and last residue. The D gene is left open where the match is weak.

D,V,J,CDR3
TRBD2,TRBV18,TRBJ2-2,CASSPSGGDTGELFF
NA,TRBV7-2,TRBJ2-3,CASSPGFSGTTDTQYF
NA,TRBV7-9,TRBJ2-3,CASSLGGSDTQYF
NA,TRBV5-6,TRBJ1-2,CASSLGDYYGYTF
NA,TRBV28,TRBJ1-5,CASSAPADQPQHF
NA,TRBV27,TRBJ1-2,CASSLNWEGYGYTF
NA,TRBV9,TRBJ1-6,CASSPQRTGNNSPLHF
NA,TRBV5-6,TRBJ2-6,CASSLYSSGANVLTF
NA,TRBV9,TRBJ1-2,CASSGRSDRAYGYTF
NA,TRBV19,TRBJ2-3,CASSTSTDTQYF
NA,TRBV19,TRBJ1-2,CASSIPGGESYGYTF
TRBD1,TRBV6-2/TRBV6-3,TRBJ2-7,CASSYDRGAYEQYF
NA,TRBV9,TRBJ2-7,CASSPRGRNEQYF
NA,TRBV7-2,TRBJ1-1,CASSLVFARNTEAFF
NA,TRBV10-3,TRBJ1-4,CAISESLANEKLFF
NA,TRBV18,TRBJ2-1,CASSPRGGEQFF
NA,TRBV29-1,TRBJ1-1,CSVEMGRANTEAFF
NA,TRBV18,TRBJ1-6,CASSPADATLGYSPLHF
TRBD1,TRBV11-2,TRBJ2-7,CASSGDRGNEQYF
TRBD2,TRBV11-1,TRBJ2-1,CASSLWRSGGGNEQFF
NA,TRBV4-1,TRBJ1-4,CASSQAAAPGNEKLFF
TRBD1,TRBV12-3/TRBV12-4,TRBJ1-1,CASSYGGQAEAFF
NA,TRBV28,TRBJ2-6,CASSLRLSGANVLTF
NA,TRBV6-5,TRBJ1-5,CASSPGRSNQPQHF
NA,TRBV9,TRBJ1-2,CASSLRRTSNYGYTF
NA,TRBV20-1,TRBJ2-5,CSGPLQETQYF
NA,TRBV2,TRBJ1-1,CASSEWLENTEAFF
NA,TRBV11-1,TRBJ1-1,CASSLGWGDTEAFF
NA,TRBV4-1,TRBJ1-1,CASSQANRVGNTEAFF
NA,TRBV18,TRBJ1-2,CASSPKEEGPKGTF
NA,TRBV19,TRBJ1-2,CASRESRGRYGYTF
TRBD1,TRBV6-6,TRBJ1-2,CASSDTRDRGFRGYTF
TRBD2,TRBV28,TRBJ2-4,CASIQSSGKNIQYF
TRBD1,TRBV6-5,TRBJ1-2,CASKGQVVDYGYTF
NA,TRBV7-2,TRBJ2-7,CASSFSPGAGSNEQYF
TRBD1,TRBV29-1,TRBJ2-2,CSVGQGSLRSTGELFF
TRBD1,TRBV10-1,TRBJ1-2,CASSEKIELGTADGYTF
NA,TRBV29-1,TRBJ1-1,CSVHRGVGTEAFF
NA,TRBV9,TRBJ2-5,CASSVVQGNQETQYF